These T cell receptor beta chains were read from a single sample in a study of breast tumors, draining lymph nodes, adjacent tissues. One entry per CDR3 protein, called by TCRdb with MiXCR from the multiplex PCR reads. Found here are roughly 80,000 distinct CDR3 sequences, roughly 19% of them singletons; the top ten hold less than 3%. Sequencing was carried out using axillary lymph node tissue. The receptors stem from a female donor with breast cancer. Some clones in this sample may be carry-over from other donors' samples. Each CDR3 is given with its conserved first and last residue. A D gene is named only where the DNA matches it firmly. Clone size, where shown, is once, few, many, or a class for clones that have expanded.

clone_size: few; j_call: TRBJ1-6; v_call: TRBV3-1; d_call: -; cdr3_aa: CASSQVAGSSISPLHF; cdr3_nt: TGTGCCAGCAGCCAAGTCGCGGGATCTTCCATTTCACCCCTCCACTTT
clone_size: many; j_call: TRBJ2-5; v_call: TRBV4-1; d_call: -; cdr3_aa: CASSRGDSQETQYF; cdr3_nt: TGCGCCAGCAGCCGCGGGGACAGCCAAGAGACCCAGTACTTC
clone_size: many; j_call: TRBJ1-3; v_call: TRBV5-1; d_call: -; cdr3_aa: CASSLGRGTSGNTIYF; cdr3_nt: TGCGCCAGCAGCTTGGGAAGGGGGACCTCTGGAAACACCATATATTTT
clone_size: many; j_call: TRBJ2-7; v_call: TRBV7-9; d_call: TRBD2; cdr3_aa: CASSASGSYEQYF; cdr3_nt: TGTGCCAGCTCGGCTAGCGGGAGTTACGAGCAGTACTTC
clone_size: many; j_call: TRBJ2-3; v_call: TRBV19; d_call: -; cdr3_aa: CASSVGQSTDTQYF; cdr3_nt: TGTGCCAGTAGTGTCGGACAGTCCACAGATACGCAGTATTTT
clone_size: many; j_call: TRBJ2-3; v_call: TRBV20-1; d_call: -; cdr3_aa: CSATGTPSTDTQYF; cdr3_nt: TGCAGTGCTACCGGGACACCTAGCACAGATACGCAGTATTTT
clone_size: many; j_call: TRBJ2-7; v_call: TRBV7-2; d_call: TRBD2; cdr3_aa: CASSLTSGRAGEQYF; cdr3_nt: TGTGCCAGCAGCCTCACTAGCGGGAGGGCCGGCGAGCAGTACTTC
clone_size: few; j_call: TRBJ2-1; v_call: TRBV10-2; d_call: TRBD1; cdr3_aa: CASIDRASYNEQFF; cdr3_nt: TGCGCCAGCATCGACAGGGCATCATACAATGAGCAGTTCTTC
clone_size: many; j_call: TRBJ2-5; v_call: TRBV7-9; d_call: -; cdr3_aa: CASSQTVQETQYF; cdr3_nt: TGTGCCAGCAGCCAGACGGTGCAAGAGACCCAGTACTTC
clone_size: many; j_call: TRBJ2-2; v_call: TRBV12-3/TRBV12-4; d_call: TRBD2; cdr3_aa: CASRTSGRVGELFF; cdr3_nt: TGTGCCAGCAGAACTAGCGGGAGGGTCGGGGAGCTGTTTTTT
clone_size: few; j_call: TRBJ2-3; v_call: TRBV3-1; d_call: -; cdr3_aa: CASTQNIRADTQYF; cdr3_nt: TGTGCCAGCACCCAAAATATACGGGCAGATACGCAGTATTTT
clone_size: many; j_call: TRBJ2-7; v_call: TRBV6-1; d_call: -; cdr3_aa: CASSAAGSREQYF; cdr3_nt: TGTGCCAGCAGTGCGGCGGGATCTAGGGAGCAGTACTTC
clone_size: many; j_call: TRBJ1-2; v_call: TRBV10-2; d_call: -; cdr3_aa: CASRTDSYGYTF; cdr3_nt: TGCGCCAGCAGGACAGATTCCTATGGCTACACCTTC
clone_size: many; j_call: TRBJ2-1; v_call: TRBV29-1; d_call: TRBD2; cdr3_aa: CSVERRGRADREQFF; cdr3_nt: TGCAGCGTTGAAAGACGCGGGAGGGCCGATCGGGAGCAGTTCTTC
clone_size: many; j_call: TRBJ2-1; v_call: TRBV2; d_call: -; cdr3_aa: CASSGQNNEQFF; cdr3_nt: TGTGCCAGCAGCGGACAGAACAATGAGCAGTTCTTC
clone_size: few; j_call: TRBJ2-7; v_call: TRBV14; d_call: -; cdr3_aa: CASSQAPGLSSYEQYF; cdr3_nt: TGTGCCAGCAGCCAAGCTCCGGGGCTTTCCTCCTACGAGCAGTACTTC
clone_size: many; j_call: TRBJ1-3; v_call: TRBV6-5; d_call: -; cdr3_aa: CASSRDSGNTIYF; cdr3_nt: TGTGCCAGCAGTCGAGACTCTGGAAACACCATATATTTT
clone_size: many; j_call: TRBJ2-1; v_call: TRBV20-1; d_call: TRBD2; cdr3_aa: CSAQGLADNEQFF; cdr3_nt: TGCAGTGCACAGGGACTAGCGGACAATGAGCAGTTCTTC
clone_size: many; j_call: TRBJ2-1; v_call: TRBV10-3; d_call: TRBD2; cdr3_aa: CAISDPAGGGNEQFF; cdr3_nt: TGTGCCATCAGTGATCCGGCGGGAGGGGGTAATGAGCAGTTCTTC
clone_size: many; j_call: TRBJ2-1; v_call: TRBV10-3; d_call: TRBD1; cdr3_aa: CAISPQGQGREQFF; cdr3_nt: TGTGCCATCAGTCCCCAAGGACAGGGGCGTGAGCAGTTCTTC
clone_size: few; j_call: TRBJ2-5; v_call: TRBV14; d_call: -; cdr3_aa: CASSPGAETQYF; cdr3_nt: TGTGCCAGCAGCCCTGGGGCAGAGACCCAGTACTTC
clone_size: many; j_call: TRBJ1-4; v_call: TRBV11-2; d_call: -; cdr3_aa: CASSPMQGLNEKLFF; cdr3_nt: TGTGCCAGCAGTCCGATGCAGGGACTAAATGAAAAACTGTTTTTT
clone_size: many; j_call: TRBJ1-4; v_call: TRBV9; d_call: -; cdr3_aa: CASSVGRAQSNEKLFF; cdr3_nt: TGTGCCAGCAGCGTAGGCAGGGCCCAGAGTAACGAAAAACTGTTTTTT
clone_size: many; j_call: TRBJ1-2; v_call: TRBV28; d_call: -; cdr3_aa: CASTGIYGYTF; cdr3_nt: TGTGCCAGCACGGGGATCTATGGCTACACCTTC
clone_size: many; j_call: TRBJ2-3; v_call: TRBV2; d_call: -; cdr3_aa: CASSEAPNLEGHF; cdr3_nt: TGTGCCAGCAGTGAAGCGCCGAACCTAGAAGGGCATTTT
clone_size: many; j_call: TRBJ1-5; v_call: TRBV7-2; d_call: -; cdr3_aa: CASSLQVHSNQPQHF; cdr3_nt: TGTGCCAGCAGCCTACAGGTTCATAGCAATCAGCCCCAGCATTTT
clone_size: many; j_call: TRBJ2-1; v_call: TRBV20-1; d_call: TRBD2; cdr3_aa: CSASRGLAVSYNEQFF; cdr3_nt: TGCAGTGCTAGCAGGGGACTAGCGGTCTCCTACAATGAGCAGTTCTTC
clone_size: many; j_call: TRBJ1-4; v_call: TRBV12-3/TRBV12-4; d_call: -; cdr3_aa: CASSFGATNEKLFF; cdr3_nt: TGTGCCAGCAGTTTCGGGGCAACTAATGAAAAACTGTTTTTT
clone_size: few; j_call: TRBJ2-2; v_call: TRBV27; d_call: -; cdr3_aa: CASTSDGNTGELFF; cdr3_nt: TGTGCCAGCACCTCGGACGGAAACACCGGGGAGCTGTTTTTT
clone_size: many; j_call: TRBJ1-6; v_call: TRBV20-1; d_call: -; cdr3_aa: CSASQQYNSPLHF; cdr3_nt: TGCAGTGCTAGTCAACAGTATAATTCACCCCTCCACTTT
clone_size: -; j_call: TRBJ1-5; v_call: TRBV19; d_call: -; cdr3_aa: CASSMDPRGNQPQHF; cdr3_nt: TGTGCCAGTAGTATGGATCCGAGGGGCAATCAGCCCCAGCATTTT
clone_size: -; j_call: TRBJ2-7; v_call: TRBV6-1; d_call: -; cdr3_aa: CANRDSGGNVHERYF; cdr3_nt: TGTGCCAACCGGGACTCCGGAGGGAATGTGCACGAGCGGTACTTC
clone_size: many; j_call: TRBJ2-1; v_call: TRBV6-1; d_call: -; cdr3_aa: CASSEPPGPKFF; cdr3_nt: TGTGCCAGCAGTGAACCGCCGGGACCGAAGTTCTTC
clone_size: many; j_call: TRBJ1-6; v_call: TRBV6-2/TRBV6-3; d_call: TRBD1; cdr3_aa: CASTYRDSISSYNSPLHF; cdr3_nt: TGTGCCAGCACCTACCGGGACAGTATCAGCTCCTATAATTCACCCCTCCACTTT
clone_size: many; j_call: TRBJ2-1; v_call: TRBV15; d_call: -; cdr3_aa: CATSLRTKQFF; cdr3_nt: TGTGCCACCAGCCTACGGACTAAGCAGTTCTTC
clone_size: many; j_call: TRBJ2-3; v_call: TRBV12-3/TRBV12-4; d_call: -; cdr3_aa: CASSPSTRGQYF; cdr3_nt: TGTGCCAGCAGTCCCTCGACCAGAGGGCAGTATTTT
clone_size: many; j_call: TRBJ2-7; v_call: TRBV20-1; d_call: TRBD1; cdr3_aa: CSARSGQGFYEQYF; cdr3_nt: TGCAGTGCTAGGTCGGGACAGGGTTTCTACGAGCAGTACTTC
clone_size: many; j_call: TRBJ1-6; v_call: TRBV30; d_call: -; cdr3_aa: CAWSVPGGNSPLHF; cdr3_nt: TGTGCCTGGAGTGTACCCGGTGGGAATTCACCCCTCCACTTT
clone_size: few; j_call: TRBJ2-7; v_call: TRBV27; d_call: TRBD2; cdr3_aa: CASSSLGLAGLYEQYF; cdr3_nt: TGTGCCAGCAGTTCCCTGGGACTAGCGGGACTCTACGAGCAGTACTTC
clone_size: many; j_call: TRBJ2-3; v_call: TRBV9; d_call: -; cdr3_aa: CASSVVPGSDTQYF; cdr3_nt: TGTGCCAGCAGCGTAGTTCCGGGGTCAGATACGCAGTATTTT
clone_size: many; j_call: TRBJ2-3; v_call: TRBV7-2; d_call: TRBD2; cdr3_aa: CASSLQLAGDTQYF; cdr3_nt: TGTGCCAGCAGCTTGCAACTAGCGGGAGACACGCAGTATTTT
clone_size: -; j_call: TRBJ2-7; v_call: TRBV2; d_call: -; cdr3_aa: CASILQVYEQYF; cdr3_nt: TGTGCCAGCATCCTACAGGTCTACGAGCAGTACTTC
clone_size: -; j_call: TRBJ1-2; v_call: TRBV9; d_call: -; cdr3_aa: CASNVEGRAGHYGYTF; cdr3_nt: TGTGCCAGCAACGTAGAAGGCCGGGCAGGGCACTATGGCTACACCTTC
clone_size: many; j_call: TRBJ2-1; v_call: TRBV7-2; d_call: TRBD2; cdr3_aa: CASSLVGGVDEQFF; cdr3_nt: TGTGCCAGCAGCTTAGTGGGAGGGGTGGATGAGCAGTTCTTC
clone_size: many; j_call: TRBJ1-5; v_call: TRBV5-8; d_call: -; cdr3_aa: CASSLAGISNQPQHF; cdr3_nt: TGTGCCAGCAGCTTGGCCGGGATTAGCAATCAGCCCCAGCATTTT
clone_size: many; j_call: TRBJ2-1; v_call: TRBV7-2; d_call: -; cdr3_aa: CASSSQGTGVGEQFF; cdr3_nt: TGTGCCAGCAGCTCCCAAGGGACGGGAGTTGGTGAGCAGTTCTTC
clone_size: many; j_call: TRBJ2-1; v_call: TRBV5-6; d_call: TRBD2; cdr3_aa: CASSAGLAGVEEQFF; cdr3_nt: TGTGCCAGCAGCGCCGGACTAGCGGGAGTGGAAGAGCAGTTCTTC
clone_size: many; j_call: TRBJ1-6; v_call: TRBV9; d_call: -; cdr3_aa: CASSVDGNNSPLHF; cdr3_nt: TGTGCCAGCAGCGTAGATGGAAATAATTCACCCCTCCACTTT
clone_size: many; j_call: TRBJ1-4; v_call: TRBV20-1; d_call: TRBD1; cdr3_aa: CSARTGGSKGNEKLFF; cdr3_nt: TGCAGTGCCCGGACAGGGGGCTCGAAGGGTAATGAAAAACTGTTTTTT
clone_size: many; j_call: TRBJ2-7; v_call: TRBV6-2/TRBV6-3; d_call: -; cdr3_aa: CASSGPVSYEQYF; cdr3_nt: TGTGCCAGCAGCGGACCGGTATCCTACGAGCAGTACTTC
clone_size: -; j_call: TRBJ2-5; v_call: TRBV20-1; d_call: -; cdr3_aa: CSARDRMGGGTQCF; cdr3_nt: TGCAGTGCTAGAGATCGGATGGGAGGAGGGACCCAGTGCTTC